This TCR beta chain was recorded in a study of CD8+ T cells in alopecia areata. As for the study in general: Treated patients' severity was scored by percentage of affected scalp area. Study conclusions and caveats: Among the cells sequenced in scalp samples are also the resident alphabeta T cells of normal skin. Links between baseline CD8+ expansion and response need larger treated cohorts.

Indicated treatment: oral pan-JAK inhibitor, 5-10 mg twice daily. About this clone: Its antigen remains unknown.

After isolation, RNA underwent reverse transcription to generate cDNA as the sequencing template. Assay: immunoSEQ multiplex PCR; the TCRdb copy retains only in-frame clones and omits some. The sample shows a few hundred thousand clones, roughly two fifths of them seen only once. V gave up 2 bases and J gave up 8 bases; unmatched junction bases: 5. CDR1 is SGHRS, CDR2 YFSETQ, per germline. The length of the CDR3 is 13 residues. This sequence originates from a human donor with alopecia areata. The sample here was CD4+ T cells sorted from blood, taken at approximately week 30, from a patient treated with tofacitinib. The chain is built from TRBV5-1 and TRBJ1-2; 8 nucleotides match TRBD1. The CDR3 region has the DNA TGCGCCAGCAGCTTCGGACAGGGATGGGGCTACACCTTC. Translated: CASSFGQGWGYTF.